Listed below are T cell receptor beta chains from one sample, sequenced in a study of blood T cell repertoires in COVID-19. Here immunoSEQ multiplex PCR was the method, and the copy in TCRdb shows in-frame clones only, minus some. The sample holds about 300,000 clones, just over 85% seen once. Sequencing was carried out using PBMCs or T cells enriched from blood (not recorded which). The source of these receptors is a young woman who had recovered from COVID-19. CDR3s leave out the opening cysteine and the closing phenylalanine or tryptophan. Fields, in order: V gene, J gene, CDR3 protein.

>TRBV19|TRBJ1-5
ASRSTGDQPQH
>TRBV6-5|TRBJ1-2
ASSYSGGSYGYT
>TRBV28|TRBJ2-7
ASSRIRGEQY
>TRBV30|TRBJ1-6
AASTGTGTSPLH
>TRBV11-3|TRBJ2-3
ASCLAGGTDTQY
>TRBV10-1|TRBJ2-7
ASSESWAGGFYEQY
>TRBV7-3|TRBJ1-2
ASSPQGGGHGYT
>TRBV19|TRBJ2-7
ASRDSTYEQY
>TRBV24-1|TRBJ2-1
ATSDSYEQF
>TRBV3-1/TRBV3-2|TRBJ2-2
ASSQDRGTANTGELF
>TRBV27|TRBJ1-2
ASSLILGQGYGYT
>TRBV5-5|TRBJ2-7
ASSLALDRVYEQY
>TRBV5-5|TRBJ1-5
ASSLAGQPQH